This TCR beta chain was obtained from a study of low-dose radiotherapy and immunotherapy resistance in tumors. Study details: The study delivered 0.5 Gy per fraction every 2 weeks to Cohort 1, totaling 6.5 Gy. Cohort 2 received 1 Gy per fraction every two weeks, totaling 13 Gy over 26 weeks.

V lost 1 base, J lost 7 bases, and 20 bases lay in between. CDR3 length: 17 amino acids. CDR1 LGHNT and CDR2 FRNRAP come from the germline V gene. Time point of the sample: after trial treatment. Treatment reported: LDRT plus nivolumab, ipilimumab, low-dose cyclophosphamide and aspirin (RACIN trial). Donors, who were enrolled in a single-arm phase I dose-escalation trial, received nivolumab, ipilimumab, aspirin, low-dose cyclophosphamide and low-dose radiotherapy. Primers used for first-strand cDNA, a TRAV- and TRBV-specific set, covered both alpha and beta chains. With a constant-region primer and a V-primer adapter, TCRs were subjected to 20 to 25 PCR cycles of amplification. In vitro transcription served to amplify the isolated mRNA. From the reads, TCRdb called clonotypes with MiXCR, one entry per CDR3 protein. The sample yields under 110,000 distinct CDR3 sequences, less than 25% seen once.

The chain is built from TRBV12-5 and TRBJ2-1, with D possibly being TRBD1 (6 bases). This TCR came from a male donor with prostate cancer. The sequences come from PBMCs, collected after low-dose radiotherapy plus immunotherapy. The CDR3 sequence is CASGLGVGAPYPNEQFF. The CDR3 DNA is TGTGCTAGTGGTTTGGGGGTGGGGGCTCCGTATCCGAATGAGCAGTTCTTC.